What follows are 8 T cell receptor beta chains derived from one specimen sequenced in a study of PD-1 blockade in classical Hodgkin lymphoma. Time point reported: cycle 4 day 1 (C4D1), after more than five weeks of nivolumab. Brentuximab vedotin exposure varied, and every patient relapsed after autologous stem cell transplantation. Assay used: immunoSEQ multiplex PCR; TCRdb lists only in-frame clones, some missing. Among 50,000 to 65,000 clones listed, about 90% were seen once. The sequencing used peripheral blood mononuclear cells (PBMCs), collected before the fourth cycle of nivolumab. Receptors were obtained from a human donor with classical Hodgkin lymphoma.

V usage is TRBV19 and J usage is TRBJ2-1, with D uncertain. Trimming removed 4 bases at V and 6 bases at J, with 25 bases between. Germline V gene sequence: CDR1 LNHDA, CDR2 SQIVND (reference sequence). The CDR3 spans 18 residues. CDR3 coding DNA: TGTGCCAGTAGTACCACTACCCTAGGCCCCGGATCAGGCAATGAGCAGTTCTTC. Translation gives CASSTTTLGPGSGNEQFF.

This clone was detected once. The chain combines TRBV7-9 with TRBJ2-7, with D perhaps TRBD2 (5 bases). CDR1 and CDR2 (germline): SEHNR, FQNEAQ (reference sequence). Trimming took off 5 bases at V and 4 bases at J, with 9 bases between the two ends. The CDR3 totals 12 residues. This CDR3 reads CASSLRGYEQYF. CDR3 in DNA: TGTGCCAGCAGCCTACGCGGGTACGAGCAGTACTTC.

The chain combines TRBV6-6 with TRBJ1-2; unclear D gene. The germline gives CDR1 MNHNY, CDR2 SVGAGI (reference sequence). With 2 bases removed from V and 3 bases from J, the gap between germline ends came to 7 bases. The CDR3 consists of 13 residues. CDR3: CASSYQVDYGYTF. The CDR3 coding sequence is TGTGCCAGCAGTTACCAGGTTGACTATGGCTACACCTTC.

V gene TRBV19 combines with J gene TRBJ2-1; TRBD2 is a possible D gene (6 bases). This CDR3 contains 15 residues. The V gene lost 6 bases and the J gene lost 6 bases, with 18 bases spanning the gap. Per germline, CDR1 LNHDA and CDR2 SQIVND (reference sequence). The CDR3, as DNA: TGTGCCAGTAGGTTACGGGGGAGAACTTTCAATGAGCAGTTCTTC. It specifies CASRLRGRTFNEQFF.

The V and J genes are TRBV6-5 and TRBJ1-1, with 7 bases lining up with TRBD1. This CDR3 region has 14 residues. Looked up from germline, CDR1 is MNHEY and CDR2 is SVGAGI. Trimming removed 5 bases from V and 1 base from J; junction bases left unmatched: 4. This chain's CDR3 is CASSLQGTNTEAFF. CDR3 bases: TGTGCCAGCAGTCTACAGGGGACGAACACTGAAGCTTTCTTT.

This clone was counted a few times. The CDR3 bases are TGTGCCAGTTTGACAGGTCGCGGGGAGCTGTTTTTT. Protein sequence: CASLTGRGELFF. The chain carries TRBV19 and TRBJ2-2; a weak D match, TRBD1 (6 bases). The CDR3 runs to 12 residues. The germline CDR1 and CDR2 sequences are LNHDA and SQIVND (reference sequence). Trimming left V 8 bases short and J 7 bases short, with 11 bases between. Drawing the rest from reference TRBV19 and TRBJ2-2, the complete variable domain is DGGITQSPKYLFRKEGQNVTLSCEQNLNHDAMYWYRQDPGQGLRLIYYSQIVNDFQKGDIAEGYSVSREKKESFPLTVTSAQKNPTAFYLCASLTGRGELFFGEGSRLTVL.

This chain joins TRBV7-8 and TRBJ1-6; TRBD1 aligns across 7 bases. Germline loops: CDR1 SGHVS, CDR2 FQNEAQ. The CDR3 loop spans 16 amino acids. The trim removed 5 bases at V and 5 bases at J, leaving 9 bases unmatched. CDR3 residues: CASSKDTGENNSPLHF. The CDR3, as DNA: TGTGCCAGCAGCAAAGATACAGGGGAAAATAATTCACCCCTCCACTTT.

The chain carries TRBV19 and TRBJ2-5; TRBD2 matches 8 bases. Looked up from germline, CDR1 is LNHDA and CDR2 is SQIVND (reference sequence). The CDR3 length is 15 residues. J gave up 1 base and V 6 bases, and 7 bases lay outside the gene matches. The CDR3 region is CASRQTSAAQETQYF. CDR3 coding DNA: TGTGCCAGTAGGCAGACTAGCGCGGCCCAAGAGACCCAGTACTTC.